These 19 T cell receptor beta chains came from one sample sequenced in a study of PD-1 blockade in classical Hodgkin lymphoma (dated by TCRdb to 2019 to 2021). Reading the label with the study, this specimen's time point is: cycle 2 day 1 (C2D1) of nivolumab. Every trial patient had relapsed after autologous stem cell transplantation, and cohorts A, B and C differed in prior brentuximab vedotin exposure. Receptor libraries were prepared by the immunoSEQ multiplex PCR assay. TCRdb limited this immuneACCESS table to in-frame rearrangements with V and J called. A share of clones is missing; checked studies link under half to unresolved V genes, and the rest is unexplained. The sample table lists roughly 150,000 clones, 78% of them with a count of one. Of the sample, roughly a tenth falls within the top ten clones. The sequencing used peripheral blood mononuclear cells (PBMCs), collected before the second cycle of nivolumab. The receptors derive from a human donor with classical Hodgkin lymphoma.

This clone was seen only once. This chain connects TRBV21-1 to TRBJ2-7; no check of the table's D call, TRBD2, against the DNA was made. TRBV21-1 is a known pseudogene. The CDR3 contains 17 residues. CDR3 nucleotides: TGTGCCAGCAGCAAAGCGCTTTTACTAGCGGAGTTCCACGAGCAGTACTTC. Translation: CASSKALLLAEFHEQYF.

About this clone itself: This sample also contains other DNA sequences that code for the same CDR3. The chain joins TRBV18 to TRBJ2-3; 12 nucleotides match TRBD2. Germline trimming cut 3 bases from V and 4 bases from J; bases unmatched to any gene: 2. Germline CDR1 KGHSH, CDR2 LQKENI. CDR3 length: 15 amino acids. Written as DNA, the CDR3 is TGTGCCAGCTCACCGACTAGCGGGAGAGCAGATACGCAGTATTTT. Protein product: CASSPTSGRADTQYF.

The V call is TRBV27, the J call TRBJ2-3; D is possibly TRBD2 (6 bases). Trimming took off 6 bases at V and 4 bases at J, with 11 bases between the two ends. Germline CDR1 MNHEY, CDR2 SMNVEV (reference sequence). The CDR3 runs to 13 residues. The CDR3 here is CASRGAGSDTQYF. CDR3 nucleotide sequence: TGTGCCAGCAGGGGAGCGGGTTCAGATACGCAGTATTTT.

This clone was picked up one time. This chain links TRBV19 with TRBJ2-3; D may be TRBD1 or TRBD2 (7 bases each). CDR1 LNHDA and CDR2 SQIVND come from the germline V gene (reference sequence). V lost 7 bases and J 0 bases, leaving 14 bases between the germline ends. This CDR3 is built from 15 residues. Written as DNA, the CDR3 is TGTGCCAGTAAGGGGGGGACAGCGAGCACAGATACGCAGTATTTT. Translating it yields CASKGGTASTDTQYF.

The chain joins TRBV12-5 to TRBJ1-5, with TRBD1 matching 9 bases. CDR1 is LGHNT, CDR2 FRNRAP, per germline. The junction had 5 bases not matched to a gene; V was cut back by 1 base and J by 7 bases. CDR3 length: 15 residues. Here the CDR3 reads CASGLAQGAQQPQHF. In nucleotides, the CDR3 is TGTGCTAGTGGTTTGGCACAGGGGGCGCAGCAGCCCCAGCATTTT.

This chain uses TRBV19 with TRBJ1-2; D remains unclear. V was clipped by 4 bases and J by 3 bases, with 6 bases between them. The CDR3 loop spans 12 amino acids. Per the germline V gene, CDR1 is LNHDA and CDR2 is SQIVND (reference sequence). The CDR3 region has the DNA TGTGCCAGTAGTACTGCCTACTATGGCTACACCTTC. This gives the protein CASSTAYYGYTF. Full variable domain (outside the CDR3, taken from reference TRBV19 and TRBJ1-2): DGGITQSPKYLFRKEGQNVTLSCEQNLNHDAMYWYRQDPGQGLRLIYYSQIVNDFQKGDIAEGYSVSREKKESFPLTVTSAQKNPTAFYLCASSTAYYGYTFGSGTRLTVV.

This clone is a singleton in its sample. CDR3 amino acids: CATSRDPIETQYF. The CDR3 DNA reads as TGTGCCACCAGCAGAGATCCGATCGAGACCCAGTACTTC. The chain employs TRBV15 and TRBJ2-5, with no clear D. Germline V gene lookup returns CDR1 LNHNV and CDR2 YYDKDF (reference sequence). CDR3 length: 13 amino acids. Deletions cut 0 bases from V and 5 bases from J, with 7 bases between.

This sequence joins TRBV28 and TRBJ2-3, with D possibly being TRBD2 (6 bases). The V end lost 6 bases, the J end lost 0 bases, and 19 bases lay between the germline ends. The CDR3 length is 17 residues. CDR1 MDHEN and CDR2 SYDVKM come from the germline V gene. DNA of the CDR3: TGTGCCAGCAGACTTAGCGGACTGATTACTAGCACAGATACGCAGTATTTT. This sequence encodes CASRLSGLITSTDTQYF.

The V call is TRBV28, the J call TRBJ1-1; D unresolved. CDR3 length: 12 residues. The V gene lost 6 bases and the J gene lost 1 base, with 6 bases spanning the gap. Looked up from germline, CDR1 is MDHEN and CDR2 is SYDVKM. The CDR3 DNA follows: TGTGCCAGCAGGGAAGGGAACACTGAAGCTTTCTTT. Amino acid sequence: CASREGNTEAFF.

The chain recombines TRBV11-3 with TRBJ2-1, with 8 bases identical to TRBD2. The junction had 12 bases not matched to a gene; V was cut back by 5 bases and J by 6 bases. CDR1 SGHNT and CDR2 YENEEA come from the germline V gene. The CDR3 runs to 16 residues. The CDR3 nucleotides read TGTGCCAGCAGCAGTTACGGGAGGGCCGCCGCCAATGAGCAGTTCTTC. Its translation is CASSSYGRAAANEQFF.

The CDR3 DNA sequence: TGCGCCAGCAGCCAAGTTTGGCTAAGCTATGGCTACACCTTC. Translating it yields CASSQVWLSYGYTF. The V call is TRBV4-3, the J call TRBJ1-2; no reliable D call. Germline V gene lookup returns CDR1 LGHNA and CDR2 YSLEER. V was clipped by 1 base and J by 4 bases, with 10 bases between them. This CDR3 comprises 14 residues.

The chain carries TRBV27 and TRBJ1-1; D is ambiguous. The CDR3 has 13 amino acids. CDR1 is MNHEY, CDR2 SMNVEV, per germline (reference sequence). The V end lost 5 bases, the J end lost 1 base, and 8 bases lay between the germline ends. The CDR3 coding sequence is TGTGCCAGCAGTACCCGTCAGAACACTGAAGCTTTCTTT. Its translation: CASSTRQNTEAFF.

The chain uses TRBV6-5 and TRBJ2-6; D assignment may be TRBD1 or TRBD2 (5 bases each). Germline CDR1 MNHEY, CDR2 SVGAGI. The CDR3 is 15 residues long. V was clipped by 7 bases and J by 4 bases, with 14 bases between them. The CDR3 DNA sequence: TGTGCCAGCACCAGATGGGGGTCCGGGGCCAACGTCCTGACTTTC. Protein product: CASTRWGSGANVLTF.

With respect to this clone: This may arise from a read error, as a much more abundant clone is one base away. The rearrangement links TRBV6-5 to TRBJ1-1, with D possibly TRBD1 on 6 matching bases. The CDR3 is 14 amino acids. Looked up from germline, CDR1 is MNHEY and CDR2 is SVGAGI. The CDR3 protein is CVSRDTSVGSEAFF. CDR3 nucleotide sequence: TGTGTCAGCCGGGACACCTCTGTAGGGAGTGAAGCTTTCTTT.

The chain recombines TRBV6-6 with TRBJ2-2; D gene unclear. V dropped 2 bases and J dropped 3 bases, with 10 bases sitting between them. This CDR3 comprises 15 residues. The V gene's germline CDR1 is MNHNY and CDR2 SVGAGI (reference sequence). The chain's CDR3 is CASSYIRVHTGELFF. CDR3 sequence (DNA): TGTGCCAGCAGTTACATCCGGGTCCACACCGGGGAGCTGTTTTTT.

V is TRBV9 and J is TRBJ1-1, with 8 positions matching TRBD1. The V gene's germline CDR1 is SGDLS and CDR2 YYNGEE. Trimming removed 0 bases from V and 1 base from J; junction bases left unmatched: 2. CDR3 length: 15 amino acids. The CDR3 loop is CASSVDGQGNTEAFF. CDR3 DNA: TGTGCCAGCAGCGTAGACGGACAGGGGAACACTGAAGCTTTCTTT.

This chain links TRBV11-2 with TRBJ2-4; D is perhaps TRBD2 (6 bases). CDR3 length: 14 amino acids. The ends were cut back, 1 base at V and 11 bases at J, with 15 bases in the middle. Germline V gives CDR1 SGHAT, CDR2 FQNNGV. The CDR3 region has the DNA TGTGCCAGCAGCTTAGGTGGAGCGGGCCTCGTTCAGTACTTC. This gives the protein CASSLGGAGLVQYF.

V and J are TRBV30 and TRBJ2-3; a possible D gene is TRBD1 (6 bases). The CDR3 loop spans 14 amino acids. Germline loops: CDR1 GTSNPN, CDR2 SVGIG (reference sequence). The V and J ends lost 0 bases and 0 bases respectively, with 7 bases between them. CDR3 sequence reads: CAWSVGGSTDTQYF. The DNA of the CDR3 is TGTGCCTGGAGTGTAGGGGGTAGCACAGATACGCAGTATTTT.

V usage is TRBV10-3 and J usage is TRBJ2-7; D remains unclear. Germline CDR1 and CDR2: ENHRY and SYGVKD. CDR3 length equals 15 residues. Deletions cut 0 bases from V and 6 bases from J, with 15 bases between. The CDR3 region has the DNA TGTGCCATCAGTGAGTCTGACATCGTCTCAAGCGAGCAGTACTTC. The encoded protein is CAISESDIVSSEQYF.